This TCR beta chain comes out of a study of blood T cell repertoires in COVID-19. The table came from immunoSEQ multiplex PCR; TCRdb's copy has only in-frame clones and leaves some out. The sample has some 47,000 clones, around 84% seen once. Between the trimmed V and J ends, which lost 2 bases and 1 base, there was a span of 8 bases. The CDR3 has 14 residues. In germline, CDR1 is MGHDK, CDR2 SYGVNS. This clone was counted a single time. The sample taken for sequencing was peripheral blood. The V gene is TRBV25-1, the J gene TRBJ2-5; D possibly corresponds to TRBD2 (6 bases). This sequence was found in a human donor in a cohort sampled during active COVID-19. CDR3 loop: CASSEAGPQETQYF. The CDR3, as DNA: TGTGCCAGCAGTGAAGCGGGGCCCCAAGAGACCCAGTACTTC.